These T cell receptor beta chains were read from a single sample in a study of patients and donors after allogeneic stem cell transplantation. TCRdb re-called the RT-PCR reads with MiXCR, one entry per CDR3 protein. The repertoire holds about 87,000 distinct CDR3 sequences, with approximately 5.2% as singletons. The source material was blood, either unsorted or a sorted T cell fraction (not recorded which). The receptors come from a human donor who was either an allogeneic HSCT recipient or a stem cell or donor lymphocyte infusion donor (not recorded which). It is not recorded whose cells these are; they may come from a transplant donor. The CDR3 runs from the conserved cysteine through the conserved F or W. D genes are given only for firm matches. Clone size, where shown, is once, few, many, or a class for clones that have expanded.

v_call	j_call	d_call	clone_size	cdr3_nt	cdr3_aa
TRBV20-1	TRBJ1-1	-	many	TGCAGTGCTAGCCCGACTGAGTTTGAAGCTTTCTTT	CSASPTEFEAFF
TRBV3-1	TRBJ2-4	TRBD1	many	TGTGCCAGCAGCCAAGGAGGGGGCCCGGGCATTCAGTACTTC	CASSQGGGPGIQYF
TRBV10-2	TRBJ1-2	-	many	TGCGCCAGCAGCGCCCACCCGACAGGCGCCTATGGCTACACCTTC	CASSAHPTGAYGYTF
TRBV20-1	TRBJ2-7	TRBD2	many	TGCAGTGCGAAAGATCCGGCGGGAGTTGTTTACGAGCAGTACTTC	CSAKDPAGVVYEQYF
TRBV15	TRBJ1-2	-	-	TGTGCCACCAGCAGAGAAAAGGCCGTTGGGGGCTACACCTTC	CATSREKAVGGYTF
TRBV20-1	TRBJ2-7	-	many	TGCAGTGCGTTTCACGCTCCCTCCTACGAGCAGTACTTC	CSAFHAPSYEQYF
TRBV12-3/TRBV12-4	TRBJ2-1	TRBD2	many	TGTGCCAGCAGTTTAGGGGCGGGAGGGCCGTACAATGAGCAGTTCTTC	CASSLGAGGPYNEQFF
TRBV9	TRBJ2-3	-	few	TGTGCCAGCAGCGCCGGACTAGATACGCAGTATTTT	CASSAGLDTQYF
TRBV6-1	TRBJ1-5	-	many	TGTGCCAGCAGTGCCAGGGCACGTCGTGGGGATCAGCCCCAGCATTTT	CASSARARRGDQPQHF
TRBV5-4	TRBJ1-1	-	few	TGTGCCAGCAGCTTGCCCGGGACCGAGAACACTGAAGCTTTCTTT	CASSLPGTENTEAFF
TRBV5-1	TRBJ1-1	-	many	TGCGCCAGCAGCTTGTCAGGGATGAACACTGAAGCTTTCTTT	CASSLSGMNTEAFF